The clone carrying this TCR beta chain was observed at least ten times. The antigen remains undetermined. The data originate from a study of siplizumab effects on memory and regulatory T cells. Germline assignment: CDR1 SEHNR and CDR2 FQNEAQ (reference sequence). The germline V and J ends were trimmed by 2 bases and 5 bases, with 13 bases remaining between them. CDR3 size: 14 residues. Study outcomes and limitations: Alloreactive clones mapping to unstimulated subsets formed only a minor fraction. Naive-or-memory phenotypes were unassignable for roughly 75-96% of proliferating CD4+ or CD8+ clones. Under siplizumab, alloreactive sequences traced to unstimulated CD4+ memory cells were significantly reduced. Naive T cells looked more diverse than memory cells and looked like major alloresponse contributors.

This table comes from immunoSEQ multiplex PCR, and its TCRdb copy is limited to in-frame clones, with some not included. The sample lists about 110,000 clones, about 90% occurring once. The J gene is TRBJ2-7, the V gene TRBV7-9; possible D gene TRBD2, 6 bases. The receptor was isolated from a human donor in good health. Material: Tregs sorted from blood. The CDR3 coding sequence is TGTGCCAGCAGCTTATCGACCCCGGGGGACGAGCAGTACTTC. As protein: CASSLSTPGDEQYF.